This TCR beta chain was found in a study of shared clonotypes between healthy human individuals. Study-level points and caveats: It was observed that roughly 4.8% of naive CD4 clonotypes were shared across a handful of donors. Memory subsets generally showed smaller estimated richness than naive subsets did.

For every subset, genomic DNA was evenly distributed across several immunoSEQ plates. The data were produced by immunoSEQ multiplex PCR, yet TCRdb's version contains in-frame clones alone and is incomplete. Altogether roughly 1,600,000 clones are present, 98% being singletons, with the ten largest covering approximately 0.4%. The CDR3 spans 18 residues. Germline loops: CDR1 SGHAT, CDR2 FQNNGV. Germline trimming cut 3 bases from V and 3 bases from J; bases unmatched to any gene: 17. A split of CD4+ cells into CD45RA+ naive and CD45RA-negative memory subsets was performed. Concerning this clone itself: The antigen is not known.

The source is a man aged 25 to 40 in good health. The chain links TRBV11-2 to TRBJ2-7; the match to TRBD1 covers 7 bases. Input material: naive CD4+ T cells sorted from blood. The subset is: CD45RA+ positively selected. This CDR3 is CASSLTAWRQGIGYEQYF. The CDR3 bases are TGTGCCAGCAGCTTGACGGCCTGGAGACAGGGAATCGGCTACGAGCAGTACTTC.